This T cell receptor beta chain was sequenced in a study of response to subunit inactivated influenza vaccine. This clonotype has at least ten counts. Its antigen is as yet unknown. The CDR3 extends over 16 amino acids. V shed 0 bases and J shed 3 bases, with 12 bases lying between them. Germline CDR1 and CDR2: LGHNA and YNFKEQ. MiXCR, applied by TCRdb to the RT-PCR reads, yields one record per CDR3 protein. This sample has under 950,000 distinct CDR3 sequences, with approximately 22% found just once. Study-wide findings and caveats: With each seasonal influenza vaccination, the authors suggested, few new T cells are recruited.

This sequence originates from a man aged 45-65 years who received an inactivated influenza vaccine. The sample consisted of PBMCs from blood, taken roughly 5 days after vaccination. The J gene is TRBJ2-1, the V gene TRBV4-2; D is uncertain. This chain's CDR3 is CASSQDSSILYNEQFF. CDR3 in DNA: TGTGCCAGCAGCCAAGATTCAAGCATCCTCTACAATGAGCAGTTCTTC.